The sample holds one count of the clone carrying this T cell receptor (beta chain). Profiling relied on immunoSEQ multiplex PCR, and the TCRdb table lists in-frame clones only, not all of them. The sample holds 17,000 or so clones, more than 65% seen once. This CDR3 is 13 amino acids long. The germline CDR1 and CDR2 sequences are SGHRS and YFSETQ. V trimming: 2 bases; J trimming: 7 bases; junction bases outside the gene matches: 6. Patients got 3 mg/kg IV nivolumab weeks 1, 4, 7, 10, then biweekly through week 26. The source of the sample is a study of ipilimumab plus nivolumab after autologous stem cell transplantation.

The input for sequencing was PBMCs, taken in a trial of ipilimumab plus nivolumab as post-transplant consolidation. The gene calls are TRBV5-1 and TRBJ2-7, with TRBD1 identical over 7 bases. This TCR derives from a male donor with diffuse large B-cell lymphoma. The CDR3 region is CASSFGTAVEQYF. The CDR3 nucleotides read TGCGCCAGCAGCTTTGGGACAGCTGTGGAGCAGTACTTC.